The 18 T cell receptor beta chains listed next were all sequenced from one sample in a study of T cell responses to AZD1222 COVID-19 vaccine. Assay used: immunoSEQ multiplex PCR; TCRdb lists only in-frame clones, some missing. Among about 31,000 clones listed, 70% to 90% were seen once. Sequencing was performed on peripheral blood, taken 28 days after the second AZD1222 dose. These receptors all stem from an adult who received the AZD1222 COVID-19 vaccine.

The count of this clone is one. The rearrangement links TRBV18 to TRBJ2-7; D gene unclear. Trimming removed 6 bases from V and 0 bases from J, with 18 bases in between. This CDR3 region has 16 residues. Germline-derived CDR1 and CDR2 are KGHSH and LQKENI. CDR3 amino acids: CASSGPPGQSSYEQYF. The CDR3 bases are TGTGCCAGCTCGGGCCCCCCGGGCCAGAGCTCCTACGAGCAGTACTTC.

The V gene is TRBV27, the J gene TRBJ1-2; D is unclear. The CDR3 contains 18 residues. Trimming took off 2 bases at V and 6 bases at J, with 25 bases between the two ends. Germline V lookup: CDR1 MNHEY, CDR2 SMNVEV (reference sequence). CDR3 sequence: CASSLMALLTGGWHGYTF. The CDR3 DNA follows: TGTGCCAGCAGTTTAATGGCGCTCCTGACTGGAGGGTGGCATGGCTACACCTTC.

V usage is TRBV6-5 and J usage is TRBJ1-1; D gene ambiguous. Germline V gene data show CDR1 as MNHEY and CDR2 as SVGAGI. V was trimmed by 3 bases and J by 4 bases, leaving 15 bases between them. This CDR3 comprises 15 residues. This chain's CDR3 is CASSYGRWRSTEAFF. Here the CDR3 DNA reads TGTGCCAGCAGTTATGGCCGTTGGAGAAGCACTGAAGCTTTCTTT.

The V call is TRBV2, the J call TRBJ1-5, with 9 bases that match TRBD1. The J segment lost 5 bases and the V segment lost 6 bases, leaving 17 bases of the junction unmatched. CDR1 is SNHLY, CDR2 FYNNEI, per germline. The CDR3 extends over 18 amino acids. The DNA of the CDR3 is TGTGCCAGCAGCGGAGCTCTGGGACAGGGTTATAGGGATCAGCCCCAGCATTTT. This translates into CASSGALGQGYRDQPQHF.

The chain couples TRBV4-1 to TRBJ2-7; 8 nucleotides line up with TRBD2. The CDR3 extends over 16 amino acids. Germline values: CDR1 MGHRA, CDR2 YSYEKL. V lost 0 bases, J lost 3 bases, and 7 bases stayed unmatched. Here the CDR3 DNA reads TGCGCCAGCAGCCAAGATTTGTCTAGCGGGTTCTACGAGCAGTACTTC. It translates to CASSQDLSSGFYEQYF.

V is TRBV7-3 and J is TRBJ2-1; no definite D call. Germline V gene sequence: CDR1 SGHTA, CDR2 FQGTGA. V lost 5 bases and J 2 bases, leaving 10 bases between the germline ends. CDR3 size: 14 residues. The CDR3 sequence is CASSLRSPYNEQFF. CDR3 bases: TGTGCCAGCAGCCTCCGCTCGCCCTACAATGAGCAGTTCTTC.

This chain joins TRBV4-1 and TRBJ2-7; D may correspond to TRBD1 or TRBD2 (6 bases each). Germline CDR1 is MGHRA and CDR2 is YSYEKL. V was shortened by 0 bases and J by 5 bases, with 14 bases between the two germline ends. This CDR3 has 15 amino acids. DNA for the CDR3: TGCGCCAGCAGCCAAGATGGAGGGGGAGACGACGAGCAGTACTTC. It is translated as CASSQDGGGDDEQYF.

This chain uses TRBV7-2 with TRBJ1-5; 8 bases agree with TRBD1. The germline V gene encodes CDR1 SGHTA and CDR2 FQGNSA. The CDR3 is 16 amino acids. V lost 3 bases and J lost 6; bases outside the gene matches: 10. The CDR3 protein is CASSFTGATGVQPQHF. CDR3 in DNA: TGTGCCAGCAGCTTCACGGGAGCGACAGGGGTTCAGCCCCAGCATTTT.

The chain has TRBV4-1 and TRBJ2-2; 7 nucleotides match TRBD2. Losses at the gene ends were 5 bases for V and 15 bases for J; bases not matched to a gene: 9. This CDR3 is built from 12 residues. Germline V gene lookup returns CDR1 MGHRA and CDR2 YSYEKL. CDR3 DNA: TGCGCCAGCAGCTCCACGCGGGGGATGTTGTTTTTT. It yields the protein CASSSTRGMLFF.

A single count supports this clone. The chain links TRBV6-5 to TRBJ1-6, with D perhaps matching TRBD1 (5 bases). This CDR3 contains 14 residues. Per germline, CDR1 MNHEY and CDR2 SVGAGI. Trimming took 0 bases from V and 8 from J, leaving 8 bases between them. The CDR3: CASSYSRDYSPLHF. The DNA for the CDR3 is TGTGCCAGCAGTTACTCCCGGGACTATTCACCCCTCCACTTT.

This chain uses TRBV6-5 with TRBJ1-1; D not certain. Germline V gives CDR1 MNHEY, CDR2 SVGAGI. Trimming left V 8 bases short and J 1 base short, with 11 bases between. The CDR3 spans 13 residues. CDR3 amino acids: CASQDGQNTEAFF. In DNA, the CDR3 is TGTGCCAGCCAGGACGGCCAGAACACTGAAGCTTTCTTT.

The rearrangement links TRBV3-1 (or the pseudogene TRBV3-2) to TRBJ2-2; 14 positions match TRBD2. This CDR3 contains 21 residues. CDR1 is LGHDT and CDR2 is YNNKEL in the germline V gene (reference sequence). After removal of 4 bases from V and 3 bases from J, the junction contained 16 bases not matched to a gene. In nucleotides, the CDR3 is TGTGCCAGCAGCCCAAAGCCCGATTGGACTAGCGGGGGGCCGCACACCGGGGAGCTGTTTTTT. Translated, it gives CASSPKPDWTSGGPHTGELFF.

The chain joins TRBV19 to TRBJ1-2, with TRBD1 identical over 8 bases. CDR1 and CDR2 (germline): LNHDA, SQIVND (reference sequence). Trimming cost V 6 bases and J 7 bases; bases outside gene matches: 13. The CDR3 sequence is 15 residues long. CDR3 bases: TGTGCCAGTAGCACCGGACAGGGACTTGAGGCTGGCTACACCTTC. Protein: CASSTGQGLEAGYTF.

To note about this clone: Its ends do not fully match the called genes, so a read error is possible. The chain employs TRBV27 and TRBJ1-1; TRBD1 matches at 8 bases. CDR3 length equals 17 residues. CDR1 is MNHEY, CDR2 SMNVEV, per germline (reference sequence). The DNA of the CDR3 is TGTGCCTGCAGTTTTTTGGGGGGGGCAGGGGGCCCCACTGAAGCTTTCTTT. Residues: CACSFLGGAGGPTEAFF.

The chain employs TRBV18 and TRBJ2-7, with D possibly TRBD2 on 5 matching bases. The CDR3 is 14 amino acids. Germline V lookup: CDR1 KGHSH, CDR2 LQKENI. Deletions cut 5 bases from V and 1 base from J, with 12 bases between. The DNA of the CDR3 is TGTGCCAGCTCAATGCCGGGAAGATCCTACGAGCAGTACTTC. Amino acid sequence: CASSMPGRSYEQYF.

This rearrangement joins TRBV7-3 to TRBJ1-1; D remains ambiguous. Germline V lookup: CDR1 SGHTA, CDR2 FQGTGA. The CDR3 sequence is 14 residues long. The ends were cut back, 3 bases at V and 5 bases at J, with 13 bases in the middle. The CDR3 spells CASSFWEVQTEAFF. The CDR3 DNA reads as TGTGCCAGCAGCTTCTGGGAGGTCCAAACTGAAGCTTTCTTT.

V usage is TRBV5-4 and J usage is TRBJ1-1, with D unresolved. CDR3 length equals 18 residues. Trimming removed 3 bases from V and 0 bases from J, with 21 bases in between. CDR1 and CDR2 from the germline V gene are SGHNT and YYREEE (reference sequence). CDR3: CASSYFSLRKGLNTEAFF. In DNA form, the CDR3 reads TGTGCCAGCAGCTATTTCTCCCTTAGGAAGGGCCTGAACACTGAAGCTTTCTTT.

The chain links TRBV10-3 to TRBJ1-4; possibly TRBD1 for D (5 bases). From germline, CDR1 is ENHRY and CDR2 SYGVKD. This CDR3 region has 15 residues. The V and J ends lost 4 bases and 7 bases respectively, with 16 bases between them. CDR3 nucleotide sequence: TGTGCCATCAGTGTCGTTCACGGGGCAGGTGAAAAACTGTTTTTT. Translated: CAISVVHGAGEKLFF.